This record concerns one T cell receptor beta chain sequence. The data originate from a study of cytomegalovirus exposure and HLA in healthy donors. PCR used 60 Vbeta primers and 13 Jbeta primers. Sequencing used immunoSEQ multiplex PCR; TCRdb keeps in-frame clones, though not all of them. The sample consists of about 64,000 clones, around 74% of them appearing once. Germline-derived CDR1 and CDR2 are GTSNPN and SVGIG (reference sequence). The CDR3 covers 15 residues. The junction had 12 bases not matched to a gene; V was cut back by 4 bases and J by 6 bases. The chain recombines TRBV30 with TRBJ1-1, with 9 positions matching TRBD1. The sequencing sample was made of PBMCs. The receptor's source is a male donor in good health and CMV-seropositive. CDR3 nucleotides: TGTGCCTGGATTCTACCGGGACAGGGAGTACCTGAAGCTTTCTTT. Its protein product is CAWILPGQGVPEAFF.